This T cell receptor beta chain was sequenced in a study of blood T cell repertoires in COVID-19. Study as a whole: The study drew acute and convalescent COVID-19 samples from the United States, Italy and Spain. PBMCs, B-cell-depleted T cells, or T cells provided the cDNA or gDNA that made up the material.

The length of the CDR3 is 19 residues. Germline values: CDR1 GTSNPN, CDR2 SVGIG (reference sequence). V gave up 1 base and J gave up 4 bases; unmatched junction bases: 19. Clones were sequenced by immunoSEQ multiplex PCR, and TCRdb holds only the in-frame ones, with some missing. The table records some 390,000 clones, 75% to 90% of them present only once. The sequence came from a middle-aged woman with COVID-19, enrolled during active disease. Specimen: peripheral blood. The V and J genes are TRBV30 and TRBJ2-3, with 8 bases that match TRBD2. The CDR3 region has the DNA TGTGCCTGGAGTGCGTATGGATCGGGAGGGCCAACGGGGGCAGATACGCAGTATTTT. Its protein is CAWSAYGSGGPTGADTQYF.